One sample yielded the 25 T cell receptor beta chains listed below, sequenced in a study of identical twins. TCRdb processed the 5' RACE reads anew with MiXCR; each CDR3 protein has one entry. The sample contains about 890,000 distinct CDR3 sequences, approximately 13% of which appear only once. The sample also formed part of further work on yellow fever vaccine responses in identical twins.

Sequenced material: PBMCs. These receptors all stem from a woman aged 18 to 35 in good health.

The chain joins TRBV20-1 to TRBJ2-3; perhaps TRBD1 as D (5 bases). The ends were cut back, 4 bases at V and 8 bases at J, with 10 bases in the middle. Germline CDR1 is DFQATT and CDR2 is SNEGSKA (reference sequence). The CDR3 totals 11 residues. The CDR3 loop reads CSATRDGTQYF. The CDR3 nucleotides read TGCAGTGCTACCAGGGATGGTACGCAGTATTTT.

This clonotype has just a few counts. The J gene is TRBJ2-3, the V gene TRBV9; D is perhaps TRBD2 (6 bases). This CDR3 is 13 amino acids long. Germline-derived CDR1 and CDR2 are SGDLS and YYNGEE. V lost 4 bases and J 8 bases, leaving 14 bases between the germline ends. The CDR3 loop is CASSPPVGGTQYF. The CDR3 nucleotides are TGTGCCAGCAGCCCACCGGTGGGAGGTACGCAGTATTTT.

V gene TRBV5-1 combines with J gene TRBJ2-3; D remains unclear. Per germline, CDR1 SGHRS and CDR2 YFSETQ. The CDR3 is made up of 17 amino acids. The V end lost 0 bases, the J end lost 1 base, and 15 bases lay between the germline ends. CDR3 sequence reads: CASSLEVLVSGTDTQYF. The CDR3, as DNA: TGCGCCAGCAGCTTGGAAGTCCTAGTATCCGGCACAGATACGCAGTATTTT.

This clonotype has just a few counts. The J gene is TRBJ1-1, the V gene TRBV2; D remains ambiguous. The germline V and J ends were trimmed by 3 bases and 2 bases, with 7 bases remaining between them. The CDR3 is made up of 13 amino acids. Germline V gene sequence: CDR1 SNHLY, CDR2 FYNNEI. This chain's CDR3 is CASSDSANTEAFF. The CDR3 DNA reads as TGTGCCAGCAGTGATTCAGCCAACACTGAAGCTTTCTTT.

This clonotype turned up a few times. The chain carries TRBV4-1 and TRBJ2-1; 12 bases map to TRBD2. The germline gives CDR1 MGHRA, CDR2 YSYEKL. The CDR3 extends over 17 amino acids. J was trimmed by 3 bases and V by 2 bases; bases with no gene match: 5. The CDR3 region has the DNA TGCGCCAGCAGCCAACCCCCTAGCGGGGGGGTCTACAATGAGCAGTTCTTC. Its translation is CASSQPPSGGVYNEQFF.

This clonotype was seen repeatedly, ten times or more. V is TRBV6-1 and J is TRBJ1-5; D unclear. Germline V CDR1 and CDR2: MNHNS, SASEGT. The CDR3 runs to 15 residues. V was cut by 6 bases and J by 1 base, with 13 bases left in between. The CDR3 reads CASSPLAGSNQPQHF. The CDR3 DNA follows: TGTGCCAGCAGCCCTCTGGCGGGGAGCAATCAGCCCCAGCATTTT.

The CDR3, as DNA: TGTGCCAGCAGCCAAGTTCAGGGGGTTGAGCAGTTCTTC. This gives the protein CASSQVQGVEQFF. The J gene is TRBJ2-1, the V gene TRBV14; 7 bases match TRBD1. Trimming at V came to 1 base and at J to 9 bases, leaving 3 bases not matched to a gene. Per germline, CDR1 SGHDN and CDR2 FVKESK. There are 13 residues in the CDR3.

This clonotype appeared a few times. This rearrangement joins TRBV20-1 to TRBJ2-7; 11 bases fit TRBD2. The V segment lost 2 bases and the J segment 0 bases; nucleotides outside the gene matches: 12. The CDR3 loop spans 18 amino acids. The germline V gene has CDR1 DFQATT and CDR2 SNEGSKA (reference sequence). CDR3 sequence: CSARPTSGSSLSSYEQYF. The DNA for the CDR3 is TGCAGTGCTAGACCTACTAGCGGGAGCTCCCTGAGCTCCTACGAGCAGTACTTC.

In this sample, this clonotype turned up a few times. This chain connects TRBV11-2 to TRBJ1-1; D is uncertain. The germline V gene has CDR1 SGHAT and CDR2 FQNNGV. V was pared by 1 base and J by 6 bases, with 6 bases between. CDR3 length: 12 amino acids. CDR3 in amino acids: CASSLGVAEAFF. The CDR3 DNA sequence: TGTGCCAGCAGCTTAGGTGTAGCTGAAGCTTTCTTT.

V usage is TRBV4-1 and J usage is TRBJ2-1, with TRBD2 matching over 8 bases. V lost 4 bases, J lost 6 bases, and 8 bases stayed unmatched. The germline CDR1 and CDR2 sequences are MGHRA and YSYEKL. This CDR3 is 15 amino acids long. The CDR3 protein is CASSRLGLGGNEQFF. The CDR3 DNA sequence: TGCGCCAGCAGCCGACTGGGACTAGGGGGCAATGAGCAGTTCTTC.

This clonotype appeared a few times. V usage is TRBV28 and J usage is TRBJ2-7, with 7 bases aligning to TRBD2. The CDR3 runs to 17 residues. Per germline, CDR1 MDHEN and CDR2 SYDVKM. V shed 5 bases, J shed 0 bases, and the junction held 13 bases outside the gene matches. CDR3 sequence reads: CASSDRSSGMLSYEQYF. CDR3 nucleotide sequence: TGTGCCAGCAGTGATAGATCCAGCGGGATGCTCTCCTACGAGCAGTACTTC.

This clonotype was found many times. The chain is built from TRBV10-2 and TRBJ2-7; TRBD2 might be the D (6 bases). CDR1 and CDR2 (germline): WSHSY, SAAADI. V shed 7 bases and J shed 7 bases, with 17 bases lying between them. The CDR3 is 13 amino acids. The CDR3 DNA sequence: TGCGCCAGCATGGGGACTGACTTTAATGAGCAGTACTTC. Translation gives CASMGTDFNEQYF.

This clonotype was seen a handful of times. The V call is TRBV6-1, the J call TRBJ2-1, with D perhaps TRBD2 (6 bases). Trimming took off 10 bases at V and 3 bases at J, with 13 bases between the two ends. The germline V gene encodes CDR1 MNHNS and CDR2 SASEGT. This CDR3 is 13 amino acids long. The CDR3 sequence: CATTGDIYNEQFF. For the CDR3, the DNA is TGTGCCACCACGGGAGACATCTACAATGAGCAGTTCTTC.

The chain couples TRBV5-8 to TRBJ2-1, with 11 nucleotides matching TRBD2. This CDR3 has 22 amino acids. Trimming removed 2 bases from V and 0 bases from J; junction bases left unmatched: 19. Germline CDR1 reads SGHTS; CDR2 reads YDEGEE. The CDR3, as DNA: TGTGCCAGCAGCTTTTCCCTCGGTTTAGCGGGAGGGCGAAGGAGCTCCTACAATGAGCAGTTCTTC. It translates to CASSFSLGLAGGRRSSYNEQFF.

This clonotype was seen a handful of times. CDR3 amino acids: CASSHYGTGEGEQYF. CDR3 bases: TGTGCCAGCAGTCATTATGGGACAGGGGAAGGCGAGCAGTACTTC. The chain employs TRBV11-1 and TRBJ2-7, with TRBD1 identical over 10 bases. The germline V gene has CDR1 SGHAT and CDR2 FQDESV (reference sequence). The CDR3 covers 15 residues. V shed 6 bases and J 6 bases; nucleotides not matched to a gene: 11.

The chain couples TRBV28 to TRBJ2-7; D perhaps matches TRBD1 (5 bases). The CDR3 totals 15 residues. Trimming took off 6 bases at V and 3 bases at J, with 18 bases between the two ends. The germline CDR1 and CDR2 sequences are MDHEN and SYDVKM. In DNA form, the CDR3 reads TGTGCCAGCAGCTCCCTTGGGGCGCCTGTCTACGAGCAGTACTTC. This codes for CASSSLGAPVYEQYF.

The chain employs TRBV10-1 and TRBJ1-6, with D unclear. Trimming left V 0 bases short and J 10 bases short, with 10 bases between. The CDR3 has 14 residues. The germline gives CDR1 WNHNN, CDR2 SYGVQD (reference sequence). The CDR3 here is CASSESGISSPLHF. In nucleotides, the CDR3 is TGCGCCAGCAGTGAGTCCGGGATTTCGTCACCCCTCCACTTT.

The chain employs TRBV20-1 and TRBJ2-1; TRBD2 might be the D (6 bases). V lost 6 bases and J 6 bases, leaving 15 bases between the germline ends. Germline assignment: CDR1 DFQATT and CDR2 SNEGSKA (reference sequence). The CDR3 runs to 13 residues. The DNA for the CDR3 is TGCAGTGCCCCGGGACTCCAAATCAATGAGCAGTTCTTC. Translating it yields CSAPGLQINEQFF.

J is TRBJ1-2 and V is TRBV28; no reliable D call. CDR3 length: 14 residues. Trimming took off 6 bases at V and 4 bases at J, with 15 bases between the two ends. Germline values: CDR1 MDHEN, CDR2 SYDVKM. CDR3 sequence (DNA): TGTGCCAGCAGAGTCGGCTCCCCGAGCTATGGCTACACCTTC. Its protein product is CASRVGSPSYGYTF.

This clonotype has a handful of counts. V and J are TRBV5-1 and TRBJ2-7; D is ambiguous. V lost 4 bases, J lost 2 bases, and 10 bases lay in between. The germline V gene has CDR1 SGHRS and CDR2 YFSETQ. The CDR3 totals 13 residues. The CDR3: CASSKDLAYEQYF. DNA for the CDR3: TGCGCCAGCAGCAAGGACCTTGCCTACGAGCAGTACTTC. Full variable domain (remainder filled in from reference TRBV5-1 and TRBJ2-7): KAGVTQTPRYLIKTRGQQVTLSCSPISGHRSVSWYQQTPGQGLQFLFEYFSETQRNKGNFPGRFSGRQFSNSRSEMNVSTLELGDSALYLCASSKDLAYEQYFGPGTRLTVT.

The chain employs TRBV21-1 and TRBJ2-7; whether TRBD1, the table's D call, matches the DNA was not checked. TRBV21-1 is a listed pseudogene. This CDR3 contains 14 residues. CDR3 DNA sequence: TGTGCCAGCCCTTCCAGGGGGGTATCCTACGAGCAGTACGTC. Translation: CASPSRGVSYEQYV.

This clonotype was seen more than once but under ten times. The rearrangement joins TRBV10-3 to TRBJ1-5; 10 nucleotides line up with TRBD1. The CDR3 is 13 amino acids. Per germline, CDR1 ENHRY and CDR2 SYGVKD. The junction had 4 bases not matched to a gene; V was cut back by 8 bases and J by 6 bases. DNA for the CDR3: TGTGCCATCGGCGGACAGGGGGTTCAGCCCCAGCATTTT. Amino acid sequence: CAIGGQGVQPQHF.

This chain uses TRBV5-1 with TRBJ2-5; the match to TRBD1 covers 9 bases. Germline V gene data show CDR1 as SGHRS and CDR2 as YFSETQ. V dropped 0 bases and J dropped 5; count of bases not matched to a gene: 5. The CDR3 has 15 amino acids. CDR3 in DNA: TGCGCCAGCAGCTTGGAGGGACAGGGTCGGGAGACCCAGTACTTC. This gives the protein CASSLEGQGRETQYF.

The chain uses TRBV7-2 and TRBJ2-1, with D perhaps matching TRBD1 or TRBD2 (5 bases each). This CDR3 has 16 amino acids. The V gene lost 5 bases and the J gene lost 4 bases, with 18 bases spanning the gap. The germline CDR1 and CDR2 sequences are SGHTA and FQGNSA. The CDR3 nucleotides read TGTGCCAGCAGCCTCTCGGGGCGGCGTCTGTACAATGAGCAGTTCTTC. This translates into CASSLSGRRLYNEQFF. The full variable domain, with the rest looked up from reference TRBV7-2 and TRBJ2-1, is GAGVSQSPSNKVTEKGKDVELRCDPISGHTALYWYRQSLGQGLEFLIYFQGNSAPDKSGLPSDRFSAERTGGSVSTLTIQRTQQEDSAVYLCASSLSGRRLYNEQFFGPGTRLTVL.

This clonotype was counted only a few times. The J gene is TRBJ2-1, the V gene TRBV7-2; possible D gene TRBD1, 6 bases. The V and J ends lost 5 bases and 0 bases respectively, with 11 bases between them. The CDR3 runs to 15 residues. CDR1 is SGHTA, CDR2 FQGNSA, per germline. CDR3 loop: CASSPGTISYNEQFF. In DNA, the CDR3 is TGTGCCAGCAGCCCCGGGACAATCTCCTACAATGAGCAGTTCTTC. Drawing the rest from reference TRBV7-2 and TRBJ2-1, the complete variable domain is GAGVSQSPSNKVTEKGKDVELRCDPISGHTALYWYRQSLGQGLEFLIYFQGNSAPDKSGLPSDRFSAERTGGSVSTLTIQRTQQEDSAVYLCASSPGTISYNEQFFGPGTRLTVL.